A selection of T cell receptor beta chains follows, all from one sample in a study of blood T cell repertoires in COVID-19. TCRdb's copy holds only in-frame clones and misses some; the assay was immunoSEQ multiplex PCR. The sample yields 250,000 or so clones, around 93% seen once. The specimen was PBMCs or T cells enriched from blood (not recorded which). The receptors here all came from a man between 35 and 55 years old who had been exposed to COVID-19. The CDR3 runs from the conserved cysteine through the conserved F or W. Each record gives: CDR3 DNA, CDR3 protein, D gene, clone size, J gene, V gene. The D gene is left open where the match is weak. Only part of the rows carry a size: once, few, many, or a class if the clone is expanded.

cdr3_nt: TGCGCCAGCAGCTTGGACGGGGAAAACTATGGCTACACCTTC
cdr3_aa: CASSLDGENYGYTF
d_call: NA
clone_size: NA
j_call: TRBJ1-2
v_call: TRBV5-1

cdr3_nt: TGTGCCAGTAGTAGGGATAGGCGGGAGCGAGAGACCCAGTACTTC
cdr3_aa: CASSRDRRERETQYF
d_call: TRBD2
clone_size: once
j_call: TRBJ2-5
v_call: TRBV19

cdr3_nt: TGTGCCAGCAGCCAAGATTGGGGACTTATGGCGGAGCCTAGCACAGATACGCAGTATTTT
cdr3_aa: CASSQDWGLMAEPSTDTQYF
d_call: NA
clone_size: NA
j_call: TRBJ2-3
v_call: TRBV4-2

cdr3_nt: TGTGCCAGCAGCGATCAGGGGGAGGAGCAGTACTTC
cdr3_aa: CASSDQGEEQYF
d_call: TRBD1
clone_size: NA
j_call: TRBJ2-7
v_call: TRBV9

cdr3_nt: TGTGCCAGCAGCCCCCGGGAGGCCGGGGAGCTGTTTTTT
cdr3_aa: CASSPREAGELFF
d_call: TRBD2
clone_size: NA
j_call: TRBJ2-2
v_call: TRBV3-1/TRBV3-2

cdr3_nt: TGTGCCATCAGTGAGTCGTCCGGGACTAGGGACGCCGGGGAGCTGTTTTTT
cdr3_aa: CAISESSGTRDAGELFF
d_call: TRBD2
clone_size: NA
j_call: TRBJ2-2
v_call: TRBV10-3

cdr3_nt: TGTGCCAGCGTCCGCCAGTCTTACAATCAGCCCCAGCATTTT
cdr3_aa: CASVRQSYNQPQHF
d_call: NA
clone_size: NA
j_call: TRBJ1-5
v_call: TRBV6-5

cdr3_nt: TGTGCCAGCAGACGAGGACAGGGGGCCCACGAGCAGTACTTC
cdr3_aa: CASRRGQGAHEQYF
d_call: TRBD1
clone_size: NA
j_call: TRBJ2-7
v_call: TRBV5-6

cdr3_nt: TGTGCCAGCAGTTTAATTTCGGGGAGCTCTGGGGCCAACGTCCTGACTTTC
cdr3_aa: CASSLISGSSGANVLTF
d_call: NA
clone_size: NA
j_call: TRBJ2-6
v_call: TRBV28

cdr3_nt: TGTGCCAGCAGCGCCCGGGACAGGGGCAGGATGGGCACTGAAGCTTTCTTT
cdr3_aa: CASSARDRGRMGTEAFF
d_call: TRBD1
clone_size: NA
j_call: TRBJ1-1
v_call: TRBV9

cdr3_nt: TGTGCCAGCAACAAAGGACAGCGATCAGATACGCAGTATTTT
cdr3_aa: CASNKGQRSDTQYF
d_call: NA
clone_size: NA
j_call: TRBJ2-3
v_call: TRBV5-6

cdr3_nt: TGTGCCAGTTCTCGAGACTCTGGAAACACCATATATTTT
cdr3_aa: CASSRDSGNTIYF
d_call: NA
clone_size: NA
j_call: TRBJ1-3
v_call: TRBV19

cdr3_nt: TGTGCCAGCAGCTTCGGGGCGGGAGGCACAGATACGCAGTATTTT
cdr3_aa: CASSFGAGGTDTQYF
d_call: TRBD2
clone_size: NA
j_call: TRBJ2-3
v_call: TRBV7-2

cdr3_nt: TGTGCCAGCAGCTCGGCAGAACAGGGAGTCAGGGAAAAACTGTTTTTT
cdr3_aa: CASSSAEQGVREKLFF
d_call: NA
clone_size: NA
j_call: TRBJ1-4
v_call: TRBV5-6